What follows are 17 T cell receptor beta chains derived from one specimen sequenced in a study of cytomegalovirus exposure and HLA in healthy donors. Primers: 60 Vbeta forward and 13 Jbeta reverse. Some clones are missing from TCRdb's copy, which holds only in-frame ones; the method was immunoSEQ multiplex PCR. Here the sample spans 150,000 to 200,000 clones, roughly 83% being singletons. Sequenced input: PBMCs. The receptors were sampled from a boy younger than 18 in good health and CMV-seronegative.

The chain couples TRBV20-1 to TRBJ2-5; D unresolved. CDR1 is DFQATT, CDR2 SNEGSKA, per germline (reference sequence). The germline V and J ends were trimmed by 2 bases and 3 bases, with 4 bases remaining between them. The CDR3 consists of 11 residues. The CDR3 DNA follows: TGCAGTGCTAGAATCGAAGAGACCCAGTACTTC. This codes for CSARIEETQYF.

The chain couples TRBV9 to TRBJ2-3, with 8 bases lining up with TRBD2. The germline V gene has CDR1 SGDLS and CDR2 YYNGEE. Trimming cost V 4 bases and J 3 bases; bases outside gene matches: 19. The CDR3 consists of 19 residues. CDR3 amino acids: CASSFRSAGGEAGTDTQYF. CDR3 in DNA: TGTGCCAGCAGCTTCCGGTCGGCGGGAGGAGAGGCGGGAACAGATACGCAGTATTTT.

The chain combines TRBV29-1 with TRBJ2-5; D perhaps matches TRBD2 (5 bases). Between the trimmed V and J ends, which lost 2 bases and 5 bases, there was a span of 12 bases. CDR3 length: 13 amino acids. Per germline, CDR1 SQVTM and CDR2 ANQGSEA. CDR3 sequence reads: CSVERGNGETQYF. CDR3 nucleotide sequence: TGCAGCGTTGAACGAGGGAACGGCGAGACCCAGTACTTC.

This chain joins TRBV30 and TRBJ2-3, with a tentative D call TRBD1 (6 bases). The germline gives CDR1 GTSNPN, CDR2 SVGIG (reference sequence). The CDR3 loop spans 11 amino acids. Trimming took off 4 bases at V and 4 bases at J, with 6 bases between the two ends. The CDR3 nucleotides are TGTGCCTGGAAGGGGGCAGATACGCAGTATTTT. Its protein is CAWKGADTQYF.

The count of this clone is one. The V call is TRBV9, the J call TRBJ1-3; D unclear. Trimming stripped 0 bases from V and 0 bases from J, with 19 bases between. Per the germline V gene, CDR1 is SGDLS and CDR2 is YYNGEE. CDR3 length: 19 residues. CDR3 bases: TGTGCCAGCAGCGTAGGGGCCGGCTCTTGGATGCTCTCTGGAAACACCATATATTTT. As protein: CASSVGAGSWMLSGNTIYF. Filled out from reference TRBV9 and TRBJ1-3, the complete variable domain reads DSGVTQTPKHLITATGQRVTLRCSPRSGDLSVYWYQQSLDQGLQFLIQYYNGEERAKGNILERFSAQQFPDLHSELNLSSLELGDSALYFCASSVGAGSWMLSGNTIYFGEGSWLTVV.

The chain uses TRBV4-2 and TRBJ2-5; D gene uncertain. Germline V CDR1 and CDR2: LGHNA, YNFKEQ. V lost 0 bases to trimming and J lost 1 base, with 9 bases between them. The CDR3 contains 15 residues. The CDR3 reads CASSQEEASQETQYF. The CDR3 coding sequence is TGTGCCAGCAGCCAAGAAGAGGCATCCCAAGAGACCCAGTACTTC.

The V call is TRBV19, the J call TRBJ1-5, with 10 bases aligning to TRBD1. CDR3 length equals 15 residues. V shed 8 bases and J 0 bases; nucleotides not matched to a gene: 4. CDR1 and CDR2 (germline): LNHDA, SQIVND (reference sequence). The CDR3 reads CASGDRGTSNQPQHF. In DNA form, the CDR3 reads TGTGCCAGTGGGGACAGGGGAACTAGCAATCAGCCCCAGCATTTT. Full variable domain (rest looked up from reference TRBV19 and TRBJ1-5): DGGITQSPKYLFRKEGQNVTLSCEQNLNHDAMYWYRQDPGQGLRLIYYSQIVNDFQKGDIAEGYSVSREKKESFPLTVTSAQKNPTAFYLCASGDRGTSNQPQHFGDGTRLSIL.

This chain joins TRBV4-3 and TRBJ2-5, with 10 bases aligning to TRBD2. The V and J ends lost 6 bases and 4 bases, in that order; junction bases with no gene match: 8. CDR3 length: 15 amino acids. Germline V gene data show CDR1 as LGHNA and CDR2 as YSLEER. CDR3 bases: TGCGCCAGCAGTCCAAAGCGGGGGGGCAGAGAGACCCAGTACTTC. Its translation: CASSPKRGGRETQYF.

This clone was seen more than once but under ten times. The chain is built from TRBV18 and TRBJ1-4; a possible D gene is TRBD1 (6 bases). With 0 bases removed from V and 7 bases from J, the gap between germline ends came to 15 bases. CDR1 is KGHSH and CDR2 is LQKENI in the germline V gene. The CDR3 is made up of 16 amino acids. CDR3 in amino acids: CASSPPTGSRGEKLFF. CDR3 coding DNA: TGTGCCAGCTCACCACCGACAGGTTCTCGCGGTGAAAAACTGTTTTTT.

V usage is TRBV6-5 and J usage is TRBJ1-1; D ambiguous. Germline assignment: CDR1 MNHEY and CDR2 SVGAGI. The CDR3 runs 13 residues. V lost 0 bases, J lost 14 bases, and 16 bases lay in between. The CDR3: CASSYSRGYWRFF. The CDR3 region has the DNA TGTGCCAGCAGTTACTCTCGAGGGTATTGGCGCTTCTTT.

This sequence joins TRBV2 and TRBJ1-5; perhaps TRBD1 as D (5 bases). The CDR3 spans 15 residues. Per germline, CDR1 SNHLY and CDR2 FYNNEI. Trimming stripped 7 bases from V and 1 base from J, with 14 bases between. CDR3 region: CASKLGGASNQPQHF. In DNA form, the CDR3 reads TGTGCCAGCAAGCTGGGAGGGGCGAGCAATCAGCCCCAGCATTTT.

The chain recombines TRBV7-9 with TRBJ2-3, with TRBD2 as a possible D gene (6 bases). Deletions cut 5 bases from V and 2 bases from J, with 17 bases between. CDR3 length: 16 residues. Germline V lookup: CDR1 SEHNR, CDR2 FQNEAQ (reference sequence). The CDR3 DNA follows: TGTGCCAGCAGCCCCCCGGGACTTGCGATCACAGATACGCAGTATTTT. Its protein product is CASSPPGLAITDTQYF.

V and J are TRBV7-2 and TRBJ1-2; tentative D call: TRBD1 (5 bases). Trimming removed 6 bases at V and 0 bases at J, with 11 bases between. Germline V CDR1 and CDR2: SGHTA, FQGNSA. CDR3 length: 14 amino acids. The CDR3 coding sequence is TGTGCCAGCAGTGACAGTACCTCTAACTATGGCTACACCTTC. Protein product: CASSDSTSNYGYTF.

V gene TRBV6-5 combines with J gene TRBJ1-3; no clear D gene. V lost 5 bases and J lost 4, with 9 bases in between. This CDR3 region has 13 residues. Germline V lookup: CDR1 MNHEY, CDR2 SVGAGI. CDR3 nucleotide sequence: TGTGCCAGCAGTAAATTGACAGGAAACACCATATATTTT. Protein product: CASSKLTGNTIYF.

V and J are TRBV15 and TRBJ2-7; the D is unclear. The V gene's germline CDR1 is LNHNV and CDR2 YYDKDF (reference sequence). The length of the CDR3 is 13 residues. V shed 1 base and J shed 3 bases, with 7 bases lying between them. As DNA, the CDR3 is TGTGCCACCAGCAGAGCGCGCGGCTACGAGCAGTACTTC. It encodes CATSRARGYEQYF.

The chain has TRBV6-1 and TRBJ1-1, with 7 positions matching TRBD1. There are 13 residues in the CDR3. After removal of 4 bases from V and 11 bases from J, the junction contained 10 bases not matched to a gene. Germline lookup yields CDR1 MNHNS and CDR2 SASEGT. CDR3 DNA: TGTGCCAGCAGTGCTACACAGGGGTTTACGGCTTTCTTT. Translating gives CASSATQGFTAFF.

V usage is TRBV27 and J usage is TRBJ2-1; 10 bases are a match to TRBD2. V was clipped by 8 bases and J by 3 bases; unmatched bases: 7. The CDR3 has 15 residues. CDR1 is MNHEY and CDR2 is SMNVEV in the germline V gene (reference sequence). The CDR3 DNA reads TGTGCCAGCTCCCGGGGGACTAGCGTCTACAATGAGCAGTTCTTC. Protein sequence: CASSRGTSVYNEQFF.